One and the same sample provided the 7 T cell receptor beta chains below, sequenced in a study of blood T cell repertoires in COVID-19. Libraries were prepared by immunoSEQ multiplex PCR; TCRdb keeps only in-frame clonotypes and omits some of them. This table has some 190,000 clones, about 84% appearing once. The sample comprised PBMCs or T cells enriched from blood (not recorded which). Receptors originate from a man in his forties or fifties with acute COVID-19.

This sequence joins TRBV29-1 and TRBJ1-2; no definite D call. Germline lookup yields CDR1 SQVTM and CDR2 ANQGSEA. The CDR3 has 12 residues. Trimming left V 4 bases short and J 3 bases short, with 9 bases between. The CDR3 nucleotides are TGCAGCGTTGGTAGTCGTGACTATGGCTACACCTTC. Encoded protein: CSVGSRDYGYTF.

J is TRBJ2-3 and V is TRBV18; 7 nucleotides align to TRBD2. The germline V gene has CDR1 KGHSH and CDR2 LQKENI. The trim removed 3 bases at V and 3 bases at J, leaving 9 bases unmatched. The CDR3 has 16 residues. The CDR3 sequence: CASSPVLAASTDTQYF. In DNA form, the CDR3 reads TGTGCCAGCTCACCGGTCCTAGCGGCTTCGACAGATACGCAGTATTTT.

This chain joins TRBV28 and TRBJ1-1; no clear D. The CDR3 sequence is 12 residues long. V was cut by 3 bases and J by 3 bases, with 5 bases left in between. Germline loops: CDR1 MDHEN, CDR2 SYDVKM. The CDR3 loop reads CASSFPDTEAFF. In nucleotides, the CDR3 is TGTGCCAGCAGTTTTCCGGACACTGAAGCTTTCTTT.

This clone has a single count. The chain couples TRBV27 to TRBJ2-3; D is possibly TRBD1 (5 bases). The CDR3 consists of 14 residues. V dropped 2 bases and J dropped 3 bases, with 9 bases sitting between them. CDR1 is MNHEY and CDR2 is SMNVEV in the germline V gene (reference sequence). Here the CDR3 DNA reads TGTGCCAGCAGTTTAGAAGGGGTGACAGATACGCAGTATTTT. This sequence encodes CASSLEGVTDTQYF.

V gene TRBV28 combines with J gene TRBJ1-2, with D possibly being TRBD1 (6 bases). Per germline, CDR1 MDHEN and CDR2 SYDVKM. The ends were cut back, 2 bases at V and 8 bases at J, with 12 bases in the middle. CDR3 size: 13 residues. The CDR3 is CASSLGGAQGYTF. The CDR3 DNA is TGTGCCAGCAGTTTAGGGGGGGCGCAGGGCTACACCTTC.

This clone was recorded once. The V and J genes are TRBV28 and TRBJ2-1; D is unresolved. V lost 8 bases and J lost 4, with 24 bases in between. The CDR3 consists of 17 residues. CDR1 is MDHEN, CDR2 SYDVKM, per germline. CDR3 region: CASGESSGPLTYNEQFF. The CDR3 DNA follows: TGTGCCAGCGGAGAATCCAGTGGTCCCCTAACGTACAATGAGCAGTTCTTC.

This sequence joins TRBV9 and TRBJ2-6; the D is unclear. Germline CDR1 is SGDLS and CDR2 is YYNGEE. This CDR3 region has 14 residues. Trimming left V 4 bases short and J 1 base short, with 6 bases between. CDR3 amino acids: CASSFRSGANVLTF. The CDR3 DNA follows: TGTGCCAGCAGCTTCCGTTCTGGGGCCAACGTCCTGACTTTC.